This record concerns one T cell receptor (beta chain) sequence. These data come from a study of blood T cell repertoires in COVID-19. Study summary: The samples span acute and convalescent COVID-19 from the United States, Italy and Spain. Sources were T cells, B-cell-depleted T cells, or PBMCs; the material itself was cDNA or gDNA.

In the original analysis: Counts of nucleated cells, estimated from reference gene primer amplification, were obtained. Libraries were prepared by immunoSEQ multiplex PCR; TCRdb keeps only in-frame clonotypes and omits some of them. V and J calls and clone size are given by that table; D and trimming were obtained from the DNA. The repertoire holds some 250,000 clones, with 60% to 75% as singletons. The TCR originated in a woman aged 80 or over with acute or convalescent COVID-19. The sample comprised peripheral blood.

The CDR3 protein is CASIWAGGDYGYTF. The CDR3 DNA reads as TGTGCCAGCATCTGGGCTGGGGGGGACTATGGCTACACCTTC. This chain connects TRBV28 to TRBJ1-2, with D possibly being TRBD1 (5 bases). V was pared by 7 bases and J by 3 bases, with 15 bases between. The CDR3 runs 14 residues. Germline CDR1 and CDR2: MDHEN and SYDVKM.